The 3 T cell receptor beta chains given below trace back to one sample, sequenced in a study of blood T cell repertoires in COVID-19 (dated by TCRdb to 2020 to 2022). The protocol used for the library was the immunoSEQ multiplex PCR assay. In its TCRdb copy, this immuneACCESS table keeps in-frame sequences only and misses some clones. Where compared with another copy, unresolved V genes explain less than half of these, and the others have no known cause. The table for this sample lists some 250,000 clones; 65% to 85% of them were counted only once. The ten largest clonotypes hold 25% to 35% of the sample. The material sequenced was peripheral blood. These receptors came from a man between 35 and 55 years old with acute or convalescent COVID-19.

The chain carries TRBV11-2 and TRBJ2-5; TRBD2 agrees at 11 bases. Germline V gene lookup returns CDR1 SGHAT and CDR2 FQNNGV. Losses at the gene ends were 5 bases for V and 1 base for J; bases not matched to a gene: 6. The CDR3 sequence is 16 residues long. The CDR3 protein is CASSAASGRTQETQYF. DNA for the CDR3: TGTGCCAGCAGCGCTGCTAGCGGGAGGACCCAAGAGACCCAGTACTTC.

This chain uses TRBV2 with TRBJ1-4; unclear D gene. Germline V CDR1 and CDR2: SNHLY, FYNNEI. V was pared by 8 bases and J by 7 bases, with 14 bases between. The length of the CDR3 is 13 residues. CDR3 nucleotides: TGTGCCAGCTTTACAGCGGTCGGTGAAAAACTGTTTTTT. It is translated as CASFTAVGEKLFF.

CDR3 residues: CAWTSGKLADTQYF. The CDR3 DNA reads as TGTGCCTGGACTAGCGGGAAACTAGCTGATACGCAGTATTTT. The chain links TRBV30 to TRBJ2-3; 9 bases align to TRBD2. Per germline, CDR1 GTSNPN and CDR2 SVGIG (reference sequence). The V segment lost 4 bases and the J segment 6 bases; nucleotides outside the gene matches: 8. The CDR3 sequence is 14 residues long.